This T cell receptor beta chain originates from a study of blood T cell repertoires in COVID-19. Overall study context: In each case, the material was cDNA or gDNA derived from T cells, B-cell-depleted T cells, or PBMCs.

Germline CDR1 and CDR2: LNHNV and YYDKDF (reference sequence). The CDR3 contains 13 residues. V dropped 6 bases and J dropped 3 bases, with 11 bases sitting between them. As originally analysed: Estimates of nucleated cell counts were drawn from the amplification of reference gene primers. Measured with immunoSEQ multiplex PCR; TCRdb has only the in-frame clones, and not every one. V and J calls and clone size follow that table, whereas D and trimming were derived from the DNA. The sample carries about 250,000 clones, about four fifths recorded once. The receptor was isolated from a man aged 40-49 years who had been exposed to COVID-19. The chain carries TRBV15 and TRBJ1-1; D remains unclear. The source material was PBMCs or T cells enriched from blood (not recorded which). CDR3 in DNA: TGTGCCACCAGTCCGAGGAAAGACACTGAAGCTTTCTTT. Amino acid sequence: CATSPRKDTEAFF.